The 29 T cell receptor beta chains below come from one sample, sequenced in a study of blood T cell repertoires in COVID-19. Sequenced by immunoSEQ multiplex PCR; TCRdb stores in-frame clones only, minus some. The sample lists roughly 200,000 clones, around 80% occurring once. The specimen sequenced was peripheral blood. The receptors stem from a woman aged 30 to 39 with COVID-19, enrolled during active disease.

The V and J genes are TRBV9 and TRBJ1-3; TRBD1 matches 9 bases. Germline V gene data show CDR1 as SGDLS and CDR2 as YYNGEE. The V segment lost 3 bases and the J segment 8 bases; nucleotides outside the gene matches: 9. There are 15 residues in the CDR3. In DNA form, the CDR3 reads TGTGCCAGCAGCGCCCACGGACAGGGGATCGACACCATATATTTT. This gives the protein CASSAHGQGIDTIYF.

V gene TRBV9 combines with J gene TRBJ1-6; TRBD1 matches at 7 bases. This CDR3 is built from 14 residues. V gave up 3 bases and J gave up 9 bases; unmatched junction bases: 6. The germline CDR1 and CDR2 sequences are SGDLS and YYNGEE. The CDR3 DNA reads TGTGCCAGCAGCGGCCCAGGGGGTGGTTCACCCCTCCACTTT. It encodes CASSGPGGGSPLHF.

The chain couples TRBV19 to TRBJ2-2; D unclear. CDR1 is LNHDA and CDR2 is SQIVND in the germline V gene (reference sequence). The CDR3 runs to 14 residues. The V and J ends lost 3 bases and 7 bases respectively, with 12 bases between them. The DNA for the CDR3 is TGTGCCAGTAGTATCGAGCTAACCCGCGGGGAGCTGTTTTTT. It specifies CASSIELTRGELFF.

The chain links TRBV3-1 (or the pseudogene TRBV3-2) to TRBJ1-2, with unresolved D. The CDR3 is 12 residues long. V dropped 4 bases and J dropped 4 bases, with 7 bases sitting between them. The germline gives CDR1 LGHDT, CDR2 YNNKEL (reference sequence). CDR3 nucleotide sequence: TGTGCCAGCAGCCCGAGGGTCTATGGCTACACCTTC. Translation gives CASSPRVYGYTF.

V gene TRBV4-1 combines with J gene TRBJ1-2; D is undetermined. This CDR3 is 15 amino acids long. The germline CDR1 and CDR2 sequences are MGHRA and YSYEKL. V lost 0 bases, J lost 0 bases, and 8 bases lay in between. CDR3 sequence reads: CASSQDQQANYGYTF. CDR3 nucleotide sequence: TGCGCCAGCAGCCAAGACCAGCAGGCTAACTATGGCTACACCTTC.

The chain has TRBV3-1 (or the pseudogene TRBV3-2) and TRBJ1-2, with D perhaps matching TRBD1 (6 bases). Trimming cost V 4 bases and J 4 bases, with 10 bases left between them. The germline V gene has CDR1 LGHDT and CDR2 YNNKEL (reference sequence). The length of the CDR3 is 13 residues. The CDR3 DNA reads TGTGCCAGCAGCCTGTTACAGGGCTATGGCTACACCTTC. This encodes CASSLLQGYGYTF.

This clone was counted a single time. The V gene is TRBV3-1 (or the pseudogene TRBV3-2), the J gene TRBJ2-1; 13 nucleotides agree with TRBD2. The CDR3 runs to 15 residues. CDR1 is LGHDT, CDR2 YNNKEL, per germline (reference sequence). The trim removed 1 base at V and 12 bases at J, leaving 6 bases unmatched. The CDR3 protein is CASSQGTSGRGGQFF. In nucleotides, the CDR3 is TGTGCCAGCAGCCAAGGGACTAGCGGGAGAGGGGGGCAGTTCTTC.

The gene calls are TRBV29-1 and TRBJ2-1, with 7 bases fitting TRBD2. There are 15 residues in the CDR3. V shed 3 bases, J shed 7 bases, and the junction held 12 bases outside the gene matches. Per germline, CDR1 SQVTM and CDR2 ANQGSEA. CDR3 sequence: CSVEGSEGLQNEQFF. CDR3 coding DNA: TGCAGCGTTGAGGGAAGTGAGGGACTACAAAATGAGCAGTTCTTC.

This clone was found once. The chain couples TRBV5-6 to TRBJ2-7; 8 bases fit TRBD2. The CDR3 loop spans 15 amino acids. Looked up from germline, CDR1 is SGHDT and CDR2 is YYEEEE. V gave up 1 base and J gave up 3 bases; unmatched junction bases: 6. CDR3 in DNA: TGTGCCAGCAGCTTGCCGCGGGAGGACAACTACGAGCAGTACTTC. Translating it yields CASSLPREDNYEQYF.

V is TRBV7-2 and J is TRBJ2-3; 7 positions agree with TRBD1. The CDR3 has 13 residues. CDR1 is SGHTA and CDR2 is FQGNSA in the germline V gene. The V gene end was trimmed by 5 bases and the J gene end by 13 bases; junction bases not matched to a gene: 12. The CDR3 spells CASSTNRDSLEYF. Here the CDR3 DNA reads TGTGCCAGCAGCACAAACCGGGACAGTTTAGAGTATTTT.

This clone was seen once. The chain combines TRBV12-5 with TRBJ2-7; D unresolved. The CDR3 length is 10 residues. The germline CDR1 and CDR2 sequences are LGHNT and FRNRAP. V gave up 7 bases and J gave up 7 bases, with 8 bases separating them. The CDR3 region has the DNA TGTGCTAGTGCCTCGCTAGAGCAGTACTTC. Translation gives CASASLEQYF.

J is TRBJ1-6 and V is TRBV6-7; D possibly corresponds to TRBD1 (6 bases). TRBV6-7 carries the ORF label, with uncertain function. Trimming stripped 5 bases from V and 8 bases from J, with 13 bases between. The CDR3 is 14 amino acids. DNA for the CDR3: TGTGCCAGCAGTCACAGGGTTTTGGATTCACCCCTCCACTTT. Its translation: CASSHRVLDSPLHF.

There are a few counts of this clone. The chain combines TRBV4-2 with TRBJ2-2; D gene ambiguous. Germline V gene lookup returns CDR1 LGHNA and CDR2 YNFKEQ. V gave up 1 base and J gave up 3 bases, with 9 bases separating them. The CDR3 runs to 15 residues. CDR3 in DNA: TGTGCCAGCAGCCAAGGTGGCGGAGACACCGGGGAGCTGTTTTTT. Amino acid sequence: CASSQGGGDTGELFF.

This clone occurred once. The V and J genes are TRBV9 and TRBJ1-2; 8 bases are shared with TRBD1. This CDR3 region has 15 residues. CDR1 is SGDLS, CDR2 YYNGEE, per germline. V dropped 1 base and J dropped 5; count of bases not matched to a gene: 7. CDR3 region: CASSVRDRLMYGYTF. DNA of the CDR3: TGTGCCAGCAGCGTAAGGGACAGGCTGATGTATGGCTACACCTTC.

This rearrangement joins TRBV7-2 to TRBJ1-1; D remains unclear. Looked up from germline, CDR1 is SGHTA and CDR2 is FQGNSA. There are 12 residues in the CDR3. The V end lost 10 bases, the J end lost 4 bases, and 13 bases lay between the germline ends. CDR3 loop: CAIGRGVTEAFF. CDR3 DNA sequence: TGTGCCATAGGGCGGGGTGTCACTGAAGCTTTCTTT.

The chain joins TRBV27 to TRBJ2-7; the match to TRBD1 covers 7 bases. The CDR3 sequence is 14 residues long. Germline assignment: CDR1 MNHEY and CDR2 SMNVEV (reference sequence). Losses at the gene ends were 1 base for V and 3 bases for J; bases not matched to a gene: 3. CDR3 sequence reads: CASSLYRQGYEQYF. Here the CDR3 DNA reads TGTGCCAGCAGTTTATACCGACAGGGCTACGAGCAGTACTTC.

V is TRBV15 and J is TRBJ1-5; a possible D gene is TRBD1 (5 bases). The germline V and J ends were trimmed by 1 base and 8 bases, with 15 bases remaining between them. Germline CDR1 reads LNHNV; CDR2 reads YYDKDF (reference sequence). There are 15 residues in the CDR3. The CDR3 DNA reads TGTGCCACCAGCAGAGCAATGGGGCGACGGGAGCCCCAGCATTTT. It encodes CATSRAMGRREPQHF.

The chain recombines TRBV5-1 with TRBJ1-2; 7 nucleotides agree with TRBD1. This CDR3 has 13 residues. Germline-derived CDR1 and CDR2 are SGHRS and YFSETQ. Trimming removed 0 bases from V and 10 bases from J; junction bases left unmatched: 6. CDR3 DNA: TGCGCCAGCAGCTTGGGGACAGGCATGAACTACACCTTC. Translation: CASSLGTGMNYTF.

The chain is built from TRBV4-3 and TRBJ1-5, with D uncertain. V dropped 0 bases and J dropped 4 bases, with 10 bases sitting between them. The CDR3 length is 15 residues. CDR1 is LGHNA, CDR2 YSLEER, per germline. This chain's CDR3 is CASSQDMGRNQPQHF. CDR3 DNA sequence: TGCGCCAGCAGCCAAGATATGGGCAGGAATCAGCCCCAGCATTTT.

The chain combines TRBV21-1 with TRBJ2-2; the table's D gene call, TRBD1, was not cross checked with the DNA. TRBV21-1 is a pseudogene. The CDR3 runs to 13 residues. CDR3: CARTGENTGELFF. The DNA of the CDR3 is TGTGCCAGGACAGGGGAGAACACCGGGGAGCTGTTTTTT.

The chain uses TRBV7-2 and TRBJ2-7, with 7 bases fitting TRBD1. The CDR3 runs 15 residues. CDR1 and CDR2 from the germline V gene are SGHTA and FQGNSA. After removal of 2 bases from V and 5 bases from J, the junction contained 9 bases not matched to a gene. The CDR3 DNA reads as TGTGCCAGCAGCTTATACGAGGGGGCGAGGAACGAGCAGTACTTC. Translated, it gives CASSLYEGARNEQYF.

CDR3 loop: CARGGGAAPSYEQYF. Written as DNA, the CDR3 is TGTGCCAGGGGCGGGGGGGCAGCACCCTCCTACGAGCAGTACTTC. The chain joins TRBV7-7 to TRBJ2-7; 9 bases fit TRBD2. Germline CDR1 reads SSHAT; CDR2 reads FNYEAQ (reference sequence). The V segment lost 9 bases and the J segment 0 bases; nucleotides outside the gene matches: 9. The CDR3 length is 15 residues.

The chain uses TRBV20-1 and TRBJ1-1; 9 nucleotides line up with TRBD1. The germline V gene encodes CDR1 DFQATT and CDR2 SNEGSKA (reference sequence). The CDR3 consists of 16 residues. Losses at the gene ends were 3 bases for V and 3 bases for J; bases not matched to a gene: 11. DNA of the CDR3: TGCAGTGCTAGTCACCGGGACAGGGCTATATACACTGAAGCTTTCTTT. Translated, it gives CSASHRDRAIYTEAFF.

The chain recombines TRBV5-1 with TRBJ2-1; perhaps TRBD2 as D (7 bases). CDR1 is SGHRS and CDR2 is YFSETQ in the germline V gene. The CDR3 consists of 15 residues. Trimming took 5 bases from V and 2 from J, leaving 14 bases between them. CDR3 loop: CASRKEGGTYNEQFF. The CDR3 bases are TGCGCCAGCAGAAAGGAGGGGGGGACCTACAATGAGCAGTTCTTC.

The chain couples TRBV28 to TRBJ2-7; TRBD1 might be the D (6 bases). The CDR3 has 14 amino acids. Germline loops: CDR1 MDHEN, CDR2 SYDVKM. V lost 5 bases and J 6 bases, leaving 17 bases between the germline ends. Written as DNA, the CDR3 is TGTGCCAGCAGTCTGCAGGGCGTAGGGGGCGAGCAGTACTTC. This gives the protein CASSLQGVGGEQYF.

This chain connects TRBV30 to TRBJ1-2; 7 nucleotides align to TRBD1. This CDR3 comprises 14 residues. The ends lost 0 bases at V and 8 bases at J; junction bases unmatched: 9. Germline assignment: CDR1 GTSNPN and CDR2 SVGIG (reference sequence). The CDR3 sequence is CAWSVQGTAWGYTF. In DNA form, the CDR3 reads TGTGCCTGGAGTGTACAAGGGACAGCCTGGGGCTACACCTTC. Using reference TRBV30 and TRBJ1-2 for the parts outside the CDR3, the full variable domain is SQTIHQWPATLVQPVGSPLSLECTVEGTSNPNLYWYRQAAGRGLQLLFYSVGIGQISSEVPQNLSASRPQDRQFILSSKKLLLSDSGFYLCAWSVQGTAWGYTFGSGTRLTVV.

J is TRBJ1-3 and V is TRBV12-5; D is unresolved. The CDR3 runs 18 residues. The V gene lost 0 bases and the J gene lost 3 bases, with 18 bases spanning the gap. The germline CDR1 and CDR2 sequences are LGHNT and FRNRAP. The CDR3 is CASGLVKATGVGGNTIYF. The CDR3 region has the DNA TGTGCTAGTGGTTTGGTCAAGGCTACTGGAGTGGGTGGAAACACCATATATTTT. The full variable domain, completed using reference TRBV12-5 and TRBJ1-3, is DARVTQTPRHKVTEMGQEVTMRCQPILGHNTVFWYRQTMMQGLELLAYFRNRAPLDDSGMPKDRFSAEMPDATLATLKIQPSEPRDSAVYFCASGLVKATGVGGNTIYFGEGSWLTVV.

The V gene is TRBV7-2, the J gene TRBJ2-7; 8 bases map to TRBD1. This CDR3 is built from 12 residues. The trim removed 8 bases at V and 3 bases at J, leaving 3 bases unmatched. CDR1 and CDR2 from the germline V gene are SGHTA and FQGNSA. The DNA of the CDR3 is TGTGCCAGCGGACAGGGTCGCTACGAGCAGTACTTC. This gives the protein CASGQGRYEQYF.

The V call is TRBV6-5, the J call TRBJ1-1; TRBD1 might be the D (5 bases). The CDR3 length is 15 residues. Trimming stripped 6 bases from V and 4 bases from J, with 18 bases between. Germline V gene data show CDR1 as MNHEY and CDR2 as SVGAGI. The CDR3 region has the DNA TGTGCCAGCAGAATGAACGTTCAGGGTATCACTGAAGCTTTCTTT. It encodes CASRMNVQGITEAFF.